The 10 T cell receptor beta chains reported below all come from one sample, sequenced in a study of CD8 T cells in Susac syndrome. Random hexamers primed reverse transcription of about 0.5 to 1 ug RNA. TCRdb fed the immunoSEQ multiplex PCR reads into MiXCR, producing one record per CDR3 protein. The sample has around 160,000 distinct CDR3 sequences; 93% are singletons. The sequencing input was CD4+ T cells from PBMCs. All receptors come from a human donor in good health.

The chain links TRBV12-3 or TRBV12-4 to TRBJ2-1; 11 nucleotides match TRBD2. The CDR3 is made up of 14 amino acids. V lost 11 bases and J lost 3; bases outside the gene matches: 6. The DNA of the CDR3 is TGTGCCGGAGCTAGCGGGGGGCGCTACAATGAGCAGTTCTTC. Translation: CAGASGGRYNEQFF.

The chain employs TRBV12-3 or TRBV12-4 and TRBJ2-1, with 8 bases lining up with TRBD2. The CDR3 length is 16 residues. Unmatched junction bases numbered 11, after V lost 3 bases and J lost 7 bases. The CDR3 region is CASSLGRGGSENEQFF. In nucleotides, the CDR3 is TGTGCCAGCAGTTTGGGTCGGGGGGGCTCTGAGAATGAGCAGTTCTTC.

This chain links TRBV6-5 with TRBJ1-5; D is possibly TRBD1 (5 bases). CDR3 length: 14 amino acids. Germline CDR1 reads MNHEY; CDR2 reads SVGAGI. V dropped 6 bases and J dropped 6 bases, with 15 bases sitting between them. The DNA of the CDR3 is TGTGCCAGCAGCCTTACCCAGGGTCGTCAGCCCCAGCATTTT. Protein: CASSLTQGRQPQHF.

The V and J genes are TRBV5-1 and TRBJ2-5, with D perhaps matching TRBD1 or TRBD2 (6 bases each). V lost 0 bases and J 0 bases, leaving 9 bases between the germline ends. Germline V CDR1 and CDR2: SGHRS, YFSETQ. There are 15 residues in the CDR3. In nucleotides, the CDR3 is TGCGCCAGCAGCTTGGTGGGGGGCCACCAAGAGACCCAGTACTTC. Translation gives CASSLVGGHQETQYF.

This chain connects TRBV3-1 to TRBJ2-2; D is undetermined. Trimming shortened V by 1 base and J by 2 bases, and 8 bases separated the two germline ends. The germline V gene has CDR1 LGHDT and CDR2 YNNKEL (reference sequence). This CDR3 has 15 amino acids. CDR3 in amino acids: CASSQGRSNTGELFF. In DNA form, the CDR3 reads TGTGCCAGCAGCCAAGGTCGCTCCAACACCGGGGAGCTGTTTTTT.

The V and J genes are TRBV7-9 and TRBJ1-5, with 8 bases matching TRBD1. This CDR3 is built from 15 residues. With V trimmed by 4 bases and J by 1 base, 3 bases remained unmatched. Germline CDR1 SEHNR, CDR2 FQNEAQ (reference sequence). The CDR3 spells CASSSWDRSNQPQHF. The CDR3 nucleotides read TGTGCCAGCAGCTCCTGGGACAGGAGCAATCAGCCCCAGCATTTT.

The chain is built from TRBV3-1 and TRBJ2-7; 9 nucleotides match TRBD2. Germline lookup yields CDR1 LGHDT and CDR2 YNNKEL (reference sequence). The CDR3 sequence is 17 residues long. With 0 bases clipped from V and 1 base from J, the junction kept 7 bases outside the gene matches. CDR3 in DNA: TGTGCCAGCAGCCAAGATACCCTAGCGGGGACATCCTACGAGCAGTACTTC. Translation gives CASSQDTLAGTSYEQYF.

This chain links TRBV11-2 with TRBJ2-5; D perhaps matches TRBD1 (6 bases). The germline V and J ends were trimmed by 5 bases and 1 base, with 11 bases remaining between them. CDR3 size: 14 residues. Looked up from germline, CDR1 is SGHAT and CDR2 is FQNNGV. The CDR3 nucleotides are TGTGCCAGCAGCCGGAGCAGGGGCCAAGAGACCCAGTACTTC. It specifies CASSRSRGQETQYF. Combining the CDR3 with reference TRBV11-2 and TRBJ2-5 gives the whole variable domain EAGVAQSPRYKIIEKRQSVAFWCNPISGHATLYWYQQILGQGPKLLIQFQNNGVVDDSQLPKDRFSAERLKGVDSTLKIQPAKLEDSAVYLCASSRSRGQETQYFGPGTRLLVL.

The chain joins TRBV7-2 to TRBJ2-2, with 9 bases fitting TRBD2. The V gene's germline CDR1 is SGHTA and CDR2 FQGNSA. The ends lost 1 base at V and 1 base at J; junction bases unmatched: 1. The CDR3 is 16 amino acids. CDR3 DNA: TGTGCCAGCAGCTTAGTACTAGCGGGGAACACCGGGGAGCTGTTTTTT. It codes for CASSLVLAGNTGELFF.

V and J are TRBV29-1 and TRBJ2-2, with D uncertain. V was pared by 7 bases and J by 0 bases, with 6 bases between. Germline V CDR1 and CDR2: SQVTM, ANQGSEA. The CDR3 sequence is 12 residues long. The CDR3, as DNA: TGCAGCGCCGGGCCGAACACCGGGGAGCTGTTTTTT. It encodes CSAGPNTGELFF.